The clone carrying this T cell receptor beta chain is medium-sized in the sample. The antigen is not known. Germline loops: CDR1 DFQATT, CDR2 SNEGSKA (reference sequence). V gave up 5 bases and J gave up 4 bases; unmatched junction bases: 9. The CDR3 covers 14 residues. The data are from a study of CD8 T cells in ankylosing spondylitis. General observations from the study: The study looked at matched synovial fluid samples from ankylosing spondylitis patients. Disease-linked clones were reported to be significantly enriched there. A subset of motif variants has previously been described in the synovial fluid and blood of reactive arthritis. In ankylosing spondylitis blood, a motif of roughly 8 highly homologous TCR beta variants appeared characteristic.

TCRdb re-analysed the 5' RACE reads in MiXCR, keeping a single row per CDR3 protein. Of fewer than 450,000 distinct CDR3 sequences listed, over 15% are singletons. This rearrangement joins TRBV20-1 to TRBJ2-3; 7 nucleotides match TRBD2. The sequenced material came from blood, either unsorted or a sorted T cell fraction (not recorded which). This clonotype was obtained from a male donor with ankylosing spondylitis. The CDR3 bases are TGCAGTGCTCTCCGTGGGGGGAGGGCAGATACGCAGTATTTT. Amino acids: CSALRGGRADTQYF.